Only a few counts were recorded for the clone carrying this T cell receptor (beta chain). The length of the CDR3 is 14 residues. V was cut by 6 bases and J by 0 bases, with 11 bases left in between. The sample originates from a study of patients and donors after allogeneic stem cell transplantation. TCRdb re-called the RT-PCR reads through MiXCR, storing one row per CDR3 protein. The sample lists roughly 960,000 distinct CDR3 sequences, 18% occurring once. The V call is TRBV12-3 or TRBV12-4, the J call TRBJ1-2; D is perhaps TRBD1 (5 bases). The origin of this receptor is a human donor who was either an allogeneic HSCT recipient or a stem cell or donor lymphocyte infusion donor (not recorded which). It is not recorded whose cells these are; they may come from a transplant donor. The specimen was blood, either unsorted or a sorted T cell fraction (not recorded which). The chain's CDR3 is CASRDGTTNYGYTF. DNA of the CDR3: TGTGCCAGCAGGGACGGGACGACTAACTATGGCTACACCTTC.